This TCR beta chain was sequenced in a study of cytomegalovirus exposure and HLA in healthy donors. To note about this clone: Its antigen is undetermined.

The primer mix had 60 Vbeta and 13 Jbeta primers. The data were produced by immunoSEQ multiplex PCR, yet TCRdb's version contains in-frame clones alone and is incomplete. This sample's clone table lists 200,000 or so clones. Study results and caveats: No immune exposure information besides CMV serostatus was available. A few chains linked to CMV were shown in vitro to be specific for CMV antigens.

The CDR3 consists of 16 residues. Per the germline V gene, CDR1 is SGHTA and CDR2 is FQGNSA. The germline V and J ends were trimmed by 3 bases and 5 bases, with 20 bases remaining between them. The chain has TRBV7-2 and TRBJ2-7; D might be TRBD2 (5 bases). The sequencing sample was made of PBMCs. This TCR derives from a girl aged 2-10 years in good health and CMV-seropositive. The CDR3 DNA reads TGTGCCAGCAGCTTTGTTAACAAGGGTCCCGGGAACGAGCAGTACTTC. It specifies CASSFVNKGPGNEQYF. The variable domain in full, with the rest retrieved from reference TRBV7-2 and TRBJ2-7, is GAGVSQSPSNKVTEKGKDVELRCDPISGHTALYWYRQSLGQGLEFLIYFQGNSAPDKSGLPSDRFSAERTGGSVSTLTIQRTQQEDSAVYLCASSFVNKGPGNEQYFGPGTRLTVT.